This T cell receptor (beta chain) appears in the sequencing data of a study of blood T cell repertoires in COVID-19. Study summary: The cDNA or gDNA used as material had been derived from T cells, B-cell-depleted T cells, or PBMCs.

As handled by the study authors: Estimation of nucleated cell counts was performed using reference gene primer amplification. Sequenced by immunoSEQ multiplex PCR; TCRdb stores in-frame clones only, minus some. The V and J calls and clone size were taken over from that table, and D and trimming were inferred from the DNA. The sample consists of about 180,000 clones, roughly 83% of them appearing once. Trimming removed 0 bases at V and 8 bases at J, with 10 bases between. CDR3 size: 14 residues. CDR1 and CDR2 (germline): MNHEY, SVGAGI. Participants were aged about 18 to 90 years, lived in under 30 US areas, and enrolled virtually.

The chain employs TRBV6-5 and TRBJ2-2; maybe TRBD2 (6 bases). The receptor was isolated from a young woman who had recovered from COVID-19. Sequencing was performed on PBMCs or T cells enriched from blood (not recorded which). CDR3 DNA: TGTGCCAGCAGTTACTCGGGGGGTGGAGGGGAGCTGTTTTTT. Translated: CASSYSGGGGELFF.